The 13 T cell receptor beta chains below all came from one sample that was sequenced in a study of a mutant IDH1 vaccine in newly diagnosed glioma. Sample time point: week 23, last vaccination. Doses comprised 300 ug of mutant IDH1 20-mer peptide each, plus topical imiquimod. The data were produced by immunoSEQ multiplex PCR, yet TCRdb's version contains in-frame clones alone and is incomplete. The sample has over 50,000 clones, 84% seen once. These receptors have no identified antigens. Material: PBMCs, obtained from a glioma patient whose treatment included an IDH1 peptide vaccine. The receptors derive from a man younger than 30 with glioma.

There are a few counts of this clone. This chain joins TRBV29-1 and TRBJ1-5; D unclear. Germline CDR1 is SQVTM and CDR2 is ANQGSEA. This CDR3 region has 10 residues. V dropped 6 bases and J dropped 4 bases, with 4 bases sitting between them. In nucleotides, the CDR3 is TGCAGCGTAGGTAATCAGCCCCAGCATTTT. This sequence encodes CSVGNQPQHF.

This chain joins TRBV7-9 and TRBJ2-7; 10 bases match TRBD2. There are 14 residues in the CDR3. V trimming: 5 bases; J trimming: 7 bases; junction bases outside the gene matches: 8. From germline, CDR1 is SEHNR and CDR2 FQNEAQ (reference sequence). The CDR3 bases are TGTGCCAGCAGCACGGGACTAGCGAAAAGGGAGCAGTACTTC. This gives the protein CASSTGLAKREQYF.

The chain joins TRBV4-3 to TRBJ2-2; D ambiguous. The V gene's germline CDR1 is LGHNA and CDR2 YSLEER. Trimming took off 0 bases at V and 0 bases at J, with 17 bases between the two ends. The CDR3 totals 19 residues. The CDR3 DNA follows: TGCGCCAGCAGCCAAGATCTTGGCATCTTGCTAACGAACACCGGGGAGCTGTTTTTT. Its translation is CASSQDLGILLTNTGELFF.

V and J are TRBV30 and TRBJ2-1; D possibly matches TRBD1 or TRBD2 (6 bases each). This CDR3 contains 15 residues. V lost 0 bases and J lost 4, with 13 bases in between. Germline-derived CDR1 and CDR2 are GTSNPN and SVGIG (reference sequence). This CDR3 reads CAWSVHQGRYNEQFF. The CDR3 DNA sequence: TGTGCCTGGAGTGTACACCAGGGGAGGTACAATGAGCAGTTCTTC.

The chain carries TRBV9 and TRBJ2-2; a possible D gene is TRBD2 (5 bases). Trimming stripped 0 bases from V and 1 base from J, with 7 bases between. CDR1 is SGDLS, CDR2 YYNGEE, per germline. The CDR3 spans 15 residues. CDR3 amino acids: CASSVVGMNTGELFF. The CDR3 DNA sequence: TGTGCCAGCAGCGTAGTCGGGATGAACACCGGGGAGCTGTTTTTT.

V usage is TRBV7-3 and J usage is TRBJ1-1; 7 bases line up with TRBD1. With 3 bases clipped from V and 1 base from J, the junction kept 2 bases outside the gene matches. Per the germline V gene, CDR1 is SGHTA and CDR2 is FQGTGA. There are 14 residues in the CDR3. CDR3 residues: CASSLTGKNTEAFF. CDR3 nucleotides: TGTGCCAGCAGCTTGACAGGGAAGAACACTGAAGCTTTCTTT.

This clone was observed a few times. The chain combines TRBV7-2 with TRBJ1-1, with D possibly matching TRBD1 (5 bases). Trimming removed 4 bases from V and 3 bases from J, with 15 bases in between. Germline V gives CDR1 SGHTA, CDR2 FQGNSA. The CDR3 totals 15 residues. The CDR3 reads CASSSPAGGDTEAFF. The CDR3 DNA reads as TGTGCCAGCAGCTCCCCGGCGGGAGGGGACACTGAAGCTTTCTTT.

The rearrangement uses TRBV14 and TRBJ2-7; 7 nucleotides agree with TRBD2. V was clipped by 1 base and J by 4 bases; unmatched bases: 4. Germline V lookup: CDR1 SGHDN, CDR2 FVKESK. The CDR3 runs to 14 residues. As DNA, the CDR3 is TGTGCCAGCAGCCAAGGGTGGGGGGGTTACGAGCAGTACTTC. Residues: CASSQGWGGYEQYF.

A few counts support this clone. V is TRBV18 and J is TRBJ1-1; 9 positions agree with TRBD1. V lost 6 bases and J lost 6; bases outside the gene matches: 8. CDR1 is KGHSH, CDR2 LQKENI, per germline. This CDR3 contains 14 residues. The chain's CDR3 is CASSWTGERAEAFF. The CDR3 DNA reads TGTGCCAGCTCTTGGACAGGGGAGAGGGCTGAAGCTTTCTTT.

The rearrangement uses TRBV7-3 and TRBJ2-1; D gene unclear. Looked up from germline, CDR1 is SGHTA and CDR2 is FQGTGA. CDR3 size: 11 residues. Trimming left V 2 bases short and J 7 bases short, with 3 bases between. The CDR3 DNA is TGTGCCAGCAGCTTAGGGAATGAGCAGTTCTTC. Amino acids: CASSLGNEQFF.

This sequence joins TRBV5-5 and TRBJ1-1, with TRBD1 identical over 7 bases. Unmatched junction bases numbered 5, after V lost 6 bases and J lost 0 bases. The germline V gene encodes CDR1 SGHKS and CDR2 YYEKEE (reference sequence). The CDR3 length is 14 residues. The CDR3 region is CASNPGTVNTEAFF. The CDR3 DNA sequence: TGTGCCAGCAACCCCGGGACAGTGAACACTGAAGCTTTCTTT.

V is TRBV7-9 and J is TRBJ2-2; D perhaps matches TRBD2 (6 bases). The CDR3 has 14 amino acids. V dropped 3 bases and J dropped 3 bases, with 8 bases sitting between them. CDR1 and CDR2 (germline): SEHNR, FQNEAQ (reference sequence). CDR3 sequence reads: CASSFGGDTGELFF. In nucleotides, the CDR3 is TGTGCCAGCAGCTTCGGGGGAGACACCGGGGAGCTGTTTTTT. The whole variable domain, filled in from reference TRBV7-9 and TRBJ2-2, reads DTGVSQNPRHKITKRGQNVTFRCDPISEHNRLYWYRQTLGQGPEFLTYFQNEAQLEKSRLLSDRFSAERPKGSFSTLEIQRTEQGDSAMYLCASSFGGDTGELFFGEGSRLTVL.

The chain links TRBV4-3 to TRBJ2-7; 8 nucleotides match TRBD2. The length of the CDR3 is 17 residues. Germline V gives CDR1 LGHNA, CDR2 YSLEER. J gave up 0 bases and V 0 bases, and 7 bases lay outside the gene matches. Here the CDR3 reads CASSQDSPLAGSYEQYF. Written as DNA, the CDR3 is TGCGCCAGCAGCCAAGACTCCCCCCTAGCGGGCTCCTACGAGCAGTACTTC.